Listed below are T cell receptor beta chains from one sample, sequenced in a study of T cells in narcolepsy. Sequenced by immunoSEQ multiplex PCR; TCRdb stores in-frame clones only, minus some. The top ten hold approximately 1.6% of the sample, which has some 20,000 clones, 83% seen once. Material for sequencing was memory (CD45RA-) CD4+ T cells from blood. The source is a human donor in good health. The CDR3 runs from the conserved cysteine through the conserved F or W. D genes are given only for firm matches. Clone size is not always given. Where it is, it says once, few, many or a class for expanded clones.

size: .; J: TRBJ1-6; D: TRBD1; V: TRBV29-1; DNA: TGCAGCGCGGGGACAGCAGATAATTCACCCCTCCACTTT; CDR3: CSAGTADNSPLHF
size: .; J: TRBJ2-2; D: .; V: TRBV30; DNA: TGTGCCTGGAGACCCAGGCGCGGAATCACCGGGGAGCTGTTTTTT; CDR3: CAWRPRRGITGELFF
size: .; J: TRBJ1-2; D: TRBD1; V: TRBV6-5; DNA: TGTGCCAGCGCCTTTATGGACAGGGATCGCTACACCTTC; CDR3: CASAFMDRDRYTF
size: .; J: TRBJ2-3; D: .; V: TRBV5-5; DNA: TGTGCCAGCAGCTTGAGTCCCGCCCAGGGACACACAGATACGCAGTATTTT; CDR3: CASSLSPAQGHTDTQYF
size: .; J: TRBJ2-7; D: .; V: TRBV30; DNA: TGTGCCTGGAGTGGTCGAAAGATCCTGTCCTACGAGCAGTACTTC; CDR3: CAWSGRKILSYEQYF
size: .; J: TRBJ2-1; D: .; V: TRBV5-1; DNA: TGCGCCAGCAGCTTGGGGGGCCCCTACAATGAGCAGTTCTTC; CDR3: CASSLGGPYNEQFF
size: .; J: TRBJ2-2; D: .; V: TRBV2; DNA: TGTGCCAGCAGTTTATCTGGGGAGCTGTTTTTT; CDR3: CASSLSGELFF
size: .; J: TRBJ1-6; D: TRBD1; V: TRBV13; DNA: TGTGCCAGCAGGGTGTCCGGGACAGCATCTAGCTCCTATAATTCACCCCTCCACTTT; CDR3: CASRVSGTASSSYNSPLHF
size: .; J: TRBJ1-3; D: .; V: TRBV18; DNA: TGTGCCAGCTCCCCCCGGGGAATCTCTGGAAACACCATATATTTT; CDR3: CASSPRGISGNTIYF
size: few; J: TRBJ2-2; D: .; V: TRBV5-1; DNA: TGCGCCAGCAGCTTGCTACCTCTAGGCAGGGAAGACACCGGGGAGCTGTTTTTT; CDR3: CASSLLPLGREDTGELFF
size: .; J: TRBJ2-2; D: .; V: TRBV5-4; DNA: TGTGCCAGCAGCGTGGGCCCCACGAACACCGGGGAGCTGTTTTTT; CDR3: CASSVGPTNTGELFF
size: .; J: TRBJ2-1; D: TRBD2; V: TRBV7-3; DNA: TGTGCCAGCAGCGAGACGGGACTAGCGATGGTCGGTTCTACCTACAATGAGCAGTTCTTC; CDR3: CASSETGLAMVGSTYNEQFF
size: .; J: TRBJ2-5; D: .; V: TRBV29-1; DNA: TGCAGCGTTGGGACGACCCAAGAGACCCAGTACTTC; CDR3: CSVGTTQETQYF
size: .; J: TRBJ2-3; D: TRBD1; V: TRBV25-1; DNA: TGTGCCAGCAGTGAAAACAGGGGTAGCACAGATACGCAGTATTTT; CDR3: CASSENRGSTDTQYF
size: .; J: TRBJ2-3; D: .; V: TRBV9; DNA: TGTGCCAGCAGCGTAGGGGGGGGCCCGACAGATACGCAGTATTTT; CDR3: CASSVGGGPTDTQYF
size: once; J: TRBJ1-4; D: .; V: TRBV4-2; DNA: TGTGCCAGCAGCCAATCAGGGAGCTTCACTAATGAAAAACTGTTTTTT; CDR3: CASSQSGSFTNEKLFF
size: .; J: TRBJ1-1; D: TRBD1; V: TRBV6-6; DNA: TGTGCCAGCAGTAAATACAGGGGGCCGAACACTGAAGCTTTCTTT; CDR3: CASSKYRGPNTEAFF
size: .; J: TRBJ2-3; D: .; V: TRBV21-1; DNA: TGTGCCAGCAGCCGACAGGGGCCTTTTACAGATACGCAGTATTTT; CDR3: CASSRQGPFTDTQYF
size: .; J: TRBJ1-1; D: TRBD1; V: TRBV27; DNA: TGTGCCAGCAGTTTGACAGGGGGCAAGACTGAAGCTTTCTTT; CDR3: CASSLTGGKTEAFF
size: .; J: TRBJ1-2; D: TRBD1; V: TRBV20-1; DNA: TGCAGTGCTGGTTCAGGGGGTGGCTACACCTTC; CDR3: CSAGSGGGYTF
size: once; J: TRBJ2-7; D: .; V: TRBV14; DNA: TGTGCCAGCAGCCCTACCTTATACGAGCAGTACTTC; CDR3: CASSPTLYEQYF
size: .; J: TRBJ2-2; D: .; V: TRBV6-5; DNA: TGTGCCAGCAGTCTCAGGAGCACCGGGGAGCTGTTTTTT; CDR3: CASSLRSTGELFF